A single sample is the source of the 14 T cell receptor beta chains below, sequenced in a study of shared clonotypes between healthy human individuals. Clones were sequenced by immunoSEQ multiplex PCR, and TCRdb holds only the in-frame ones, with some missing. The repertoire consists of 170,000 or so clones, with 60% to 75% occurring once and the leading ten covering about 10%. The material sequenced was memory CD4+ T cells sorted from blood. The subset here: CD45RA-negative fraction. These receptors were obtained from a young man in good health.

The chain links TRBV5-8 to TRBJ2-1; 9 bases map to TRBD2. CDR1 SGHTS and CDR2 YDEGEE come from the germline V gene. CDR3 length: 16 amino acids. J gave up 9 bases and V 4 bases, and 14 bases lay outside the gene matches. The DNA for the CDR3 is TGTGCCAGCAGCGAGGGAACTAGCGGGTATTTTAGTGAGCAGTTCTTC. Residues: CASSEGTSGYFSEQFF.

The chain carries TRBV20-1 and TRBJ2-5; no clear D. This CDR3 comprises 10 residues. Germline CDR1 and CDR2: DFQATT and SNEGSKA (reference sequence). The germline V and J ends were trimmed by 6 bases and 7 bases, with 9 bases remaining between them. In nucleotides, the CDR3 is TGCAGTGCGGAATTTGGGACCCAGTACTTC. This codes for CSAEFGTQYF.

J is TRBJ1-5 and V is TRBV7-2, with a possible D match to TRBD1 (5 bases). The CDR3 has 15 residues. V was shortened by 2 bases and J by 4 bases, with 12 bases between the two germline ends. Germline V gene data show CDR1 as SGHTA and CDR2 as FQGNSA. CDR3 protein: CASSLSGRENQPQHF. In DNA form, the CDR3 reads TGTGCCAGCAGCTTATCAGGGAGGGAAAATCAGCCCCAGCATTTT.

V usage is TRBV11-2 and J usage is TRBJ2-7; 8 bases match TRBD1. V dropped 5 bases and J dropped 4; count of bases not matched to a gene: 16. The V gene's germline CDR1 is SGHAT and CDR2 FQNNGV. The CDR3 sequence is 17 residues long. CDR3: CASSNGTWATGEYEQYF. CDR3 nucleotides: TGTGCCAGCAGCAACGGGACGTGGGCGACAGGGGAGTACGAGCAGTACTTC.

The gene calls are TRBV28 and TRBJ1-1; TRBD1 might be the D (5 bases). Germline V lookup: CDR1 MDHEN, CDR2 SYDVKM. V was pared by 3 bases and J by 3 bases, with 11 bases between. This CDR3 contains 14 residues. The CDR3 loop reads CASSLQGKDTEAFF. The CDR3 DNA is TGTGCCAGCAGTTTGCAGGGAAAGGACACTGAAGCTTTCTTT.

This clone turned up a few times. The gene calls are TRBV18 and TRBJ2-1, with 10 bases lining up with TRBD2. CDR3 size: 15 residues. Looked up from germline, CDR1 is KGHSH and CDR2 is LQKENI. J was trimmed by 9 bases and V by 3 bases; bases with no gene match: 8. Written as DNA, the CDR3 is TGTGCCAGCTCACCCCCAAGCGGGAGGGATCTTGAGCAGTTCTTC. Amino acid sequence: CASSPPSGRDLEQFF.

The chain uses TRBV5-1 and TRBJ1-3, with D unresolved. The CDR3 is 16 amino acids. V lost 0 bases, J lost 2 bases, and 12 bases lay in between. Germline V gene lookup returns CDR1 SGHRS and CDR2 YFSETQ. This CDR3 is CASSLDRQLAGNTIYF. In DNA form, the CDR3 reads TGCGCCAGCAGCTTGGATCGGCAGTTGGCTGGAAACACCATATATTTT.

This chain connects TRBV10-3 to TRBJ1-1, with D unclear. CDR3 length equals 12 residues. Trimming took 3 bases from V and 2 from J, leaving 4 bases between them. Germline CDR1 reads ENHRY; CDR2 reads SYGVKD. CDR3 residues: CAISDSNTEAFF. The DNA of the CDR3 is TGTGCCATCAGTGACAGCAACACTGAAGCTTTCTTT.

This clone was detected a few times. The gene calls are TRBV7-9 and TRBJ2-1, with 15 bases lining up with TRBD2. There are 16 residues in the CDR3. The V segment lost 5 bases and the J segment 4 bases; nucleotides outside the gene matches: 3. Germline loops: CDR1 SEHNR, CDR2 FQNEAQ (reference sequence). CDR3 in DNA: TGTGCCAGCAGCCCTGGGACTAGCGGGAGGTACAATGAGCAGTTCTTC. Residues: CASSPGTSGRYNEQFF.

This clone was counted only a few times. CDR3 sequence: CASSEVQGNQPQHF. For the CDR3, the DNA is TGTGCCAGCAGTGAAGTACAGGGGAATCAGCCCCAGCATTTT. The V call is TRBV6-1, the J call TRBJ1-5, with 7 bases that match TRBD1. The CDR3 consists of 14 residues. Unmatched junction bases numbered 1, after V lost 1 base and J lost 4 bases. Germline assignment: CDR1 MNHNS and CDR2 SASEGT.

This clone has just a few counts. The CDR3 loop is CASSFGTVWGYEQFF. In DNA form, the CDR3 reads TGTGCCAGCAGTTTTGGGACCGTGTGGGGCTATGAGCAGTTCTTC. This chain joins TRBV6-6 and TRBJ2-1; TRBD1 or TRBD2 may be the D gene (5 bases each). V lost 4 bases and J 8 bases, leaving 18 bases between the germline ends. Germline CDR1 is MNHNY and CDR2 is SVGAGI (reference sequence). CDR3 length equals 15 residues.

The chain combines TRBV27 with TRBJ1-1, with 11 bases aligning to TRBD1. The V and J ends lost 6 bases and 3 bases, in that order; junction bases with no gene match: 6. Germline CDR1 and CDR2: MNHEY and SMNVEV (reference sequence). This CDR3 is 15 amino acids long. This chain's CDR3 is CASSPGQGGDTEAFF. CDR3 DNA sequence: TGTGCCAGCAGCCCGGGACAGGGGGGAGACACTGAAGCTTTCTTT.

V gene TRBV11-3 combines with J gene TRBJ2-7; no firm D call. The CDR3 contains 12 residues. Trimming took off 0 bases at V and 4 bases at J, with 4 bases between the two ends. Germline V lookup: CDR1 SGHNT, CDR2 YENEEA. The CDR3 coding sequence is TGTGCCAGCAGCTTAGATTCTTACGAGCAGTACTTC. It translates to CASSLDSYEQYF.

The genes are TRBV28 and TRBJ1-1; D gene ambiguous. V was cut by 5 bases and J by 8 bases, with 9 bases left in between. Germline V gives CDR1 MDHEN, CDR2 SYDVKM. The CDR3 contains 11 residues. CDR3 sequence reads: CASSLRREAFF. CDR3 DNA: TGTGCCAGCAGTCTCAGACGCGAAGCTTTCTTT. Full variable domain (remainder filled in from reference TRBV28 and TRBJ1-1): DVKVTQSSRYLVKRTGEKVFLECVQDMDHENMFWYRQDPGLGLRLIYFSYDVKMKEKGDIPEGYSVSREKKERFSLILESASTNQTSMYLCASSLRREAFFGQGTRLTVV.